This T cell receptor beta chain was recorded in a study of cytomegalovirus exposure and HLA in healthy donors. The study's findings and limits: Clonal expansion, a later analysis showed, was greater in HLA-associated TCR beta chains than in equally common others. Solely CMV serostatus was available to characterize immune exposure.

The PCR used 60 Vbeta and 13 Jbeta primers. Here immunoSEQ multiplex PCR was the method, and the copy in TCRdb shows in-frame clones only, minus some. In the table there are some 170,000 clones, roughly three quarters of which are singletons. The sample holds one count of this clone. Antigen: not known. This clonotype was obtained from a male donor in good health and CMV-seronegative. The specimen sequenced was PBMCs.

The CDR3 reads CSVESERELDEQFF. DNA of the CDR3: TGCAGCGTTGAATCGGAGCGGGAGTTAGATGAGCAGTTCTTC. The chain uses TRBV29-1 and TRBJ2-1, with TRBD2 matching 8 bases. The V gene end was trimmed by 2 bases and the J gene end by 8 bases; junction bases not matched to a gene: 8. CDR3 length: 14 residues. Germline V CDR1 and CDR2: SQVTM, ANQGSEA.